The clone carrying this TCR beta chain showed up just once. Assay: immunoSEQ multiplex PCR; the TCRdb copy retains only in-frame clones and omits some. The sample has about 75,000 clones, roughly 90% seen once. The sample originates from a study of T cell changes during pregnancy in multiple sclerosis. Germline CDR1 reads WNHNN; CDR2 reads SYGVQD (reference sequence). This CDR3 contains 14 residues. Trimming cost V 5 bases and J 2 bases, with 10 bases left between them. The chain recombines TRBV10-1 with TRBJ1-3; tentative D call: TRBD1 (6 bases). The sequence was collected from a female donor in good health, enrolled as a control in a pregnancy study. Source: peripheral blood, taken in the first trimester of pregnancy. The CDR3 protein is CASSRDKTGNTIYF. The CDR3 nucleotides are TGCGCCAGCAGTAGGGACAAAACTGGAAACACCATATATTTT.